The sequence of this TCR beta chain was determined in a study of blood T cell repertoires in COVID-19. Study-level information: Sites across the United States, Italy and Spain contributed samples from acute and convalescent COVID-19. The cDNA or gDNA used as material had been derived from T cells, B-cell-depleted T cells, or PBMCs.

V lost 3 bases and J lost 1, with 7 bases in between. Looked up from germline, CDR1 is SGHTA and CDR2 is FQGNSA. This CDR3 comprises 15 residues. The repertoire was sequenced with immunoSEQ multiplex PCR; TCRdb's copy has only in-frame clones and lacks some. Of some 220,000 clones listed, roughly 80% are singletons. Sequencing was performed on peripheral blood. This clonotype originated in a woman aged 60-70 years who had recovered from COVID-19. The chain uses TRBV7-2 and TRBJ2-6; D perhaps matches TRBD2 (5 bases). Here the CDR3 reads CASSFSGSGANVLTF. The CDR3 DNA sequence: TGTGCCAGCAGCTTTTCGGGGTCTGGGGCCAACGTCCTGACTTTC.